Sequencing of this T cell receptor (beta chain) was carried out in a study of PD-L1 blockade in urothelial cancer. Across the whole study: Male sex and bladder-origin urothelial cancer were recorded for about 90% of the roughly 29 patients. Patients' prior chemotherapy regimens numbered 0 to 3.

The CDR3 runs 18 residues. CDR1 is SEHNR and CDR2 is FQNEAQ in the germline V gene (reference sequence). Trimming removed 5 bases from V and 8 bases from J, with 30 bases in between. Time point here: pretreatment peripheral blood. Urothelial carcinoma in patients was locally advanced or metastatic. Every PCR received spiked-in synthetic TCR analog templates. Sequencing used immunoSEQ multiplex PCR; TCRdb keeps in-frame clones, though not all of them. Of about 52,000 clones in the sample, around 80% are singletons; the top ten hold 4%. The source is a man between 70 and 80 years old with urothelial cancer. Sample: PBMCs, taken around atezolizumab (anti-PD-L1) treatment. J is TRBJ1-2 and V is TRBV7-9; tentatively, D is TRBD1 (5 bases). CDR3 sequence: CASSRPTGTNAKMSGYTF. The CDR3 nucleotides are TGTGCCAGCAGCCGACCGACCGGGACTAACGCTAAAATGTCCGGCTACACCTTC.